A single sample is the source of the 6 T cell receptor beta chains below, sequenced in a study of OX40 agonist ivuxolimab in advanced cancers. Some clones are missing from TCRdb's copy, which holds only in-frame ones; the method was immunoSEQ multiplex PCR. The sample has approximately 90,000 clones; over 75% are singletons. The specimen comprised CD4+ or CD8+ T cells sorted from blood, sampled in a trial of the OX40 agonist ivuxolimab. These receptors all stem from an adult with an advanced solid tumor such as melanoma, head and neck, liver or kidney cancer.

V usage is TRBV16 and J usage is TRBJ1-1; D gene ambiguous. CDR1 KGHSY and CDR2 FQNENV come from the germline V gene. CDR3 length equals 16 residues. V lost 4 bases to trimming and J lost 0 bases, with 15 bases between them. CDR3 residues: CASSPTLTPMNTEAFF. In DNA form, the CDR3 reads TGTGCCAGCAGCCCGACCTTGACACCCATGAACACTGAAGCTTTCTTT. The variable domain in full, with the rest retrieved from reference TRBV16 and TRBJ1-1, is GEEVAQTPKHLVRGEGQKAKLYCAPIKGHSYVFWYQQVLKNEFKFLISFQNENVFDETGMPKERFSAKCLPNSPCSLEIQATKLEDSAVYFCASSPTLTPMNTEAFFGQGTRLTVV.

The rearrangement joins TRBV10-3 to TRBJ2-3, with no clear D. The germline gives CDR1 ENHRY, CDR2 SYGVKD. V lost 8 bases to trimming and J lost 2 bases, with 5 bases between them. CDR3 length equals 11 residues. The CDR3 region is CAIDLTDTQYF. The CDR3 DNA reads TGTGCCATCGACCTCACAGATACGCAGTATTTT.

To note about this clone: One junction end disagrees with the germline gene, perhaps due to a read error. CDR3 protein: CASSLRHREIFF. As DNA, the CDR3 is TGTGCCAGCAGTTTGCGACACAGGGAAATCTTCTTC. The chain joins TRBV28 to TRBJ1-2, with D maybe TRBD1 (6 bases). The V gene's germline CDR1 is MDHEN and CDR2 SYDVKM. The CDR3 runs to 12 residues.

Only a few counts were recorded for this clone. The V and J genes are TRBV28 and TRBJ2-5; D is unclear. V lost 5 bases and J 1 base, leaving 14 bases between the germline ends. CDR1 is MDHEN and CDR2 is SYDVKM in the germline V gene. The length of the CDR3 is 15 residues. The CDR3 nucleotides are TGTGCCAGCAGTACCCGATACGGCAGCCAAGAGACCCAGTACTTC. Protein sequence: CASSTRYGSQETQYF.

This rearrangement joins TRBV7-2 to TRBJ2-1; maybe TRBD1 (5 bases). V lost 10 bases and J 2 bases, leaving 18 bases between the germline ends. Germline V gene sequence: CDR1 SGHTA, CDR2 FQGNSA. CDR3 size: 15 residues. Written as DNA, the CDR3 is TGTGCCACCCAAACCCGGACAAACGCCTACAATGAGCAGTTCTTC. This translates into CATQTRTNAYNEQFF. Using reference TRBV7-2 and TRBJ2-1 for the parts outside the CDR3, the full variable domain is GAGVSQSPSNKVTEKGKDVELRCDPISGHTALYWYRQSLGQGLEFLIYFQGNSAPDKSGLPSDRFSAERTGGSVSTLTIQRTQQEDSAVYLCATQTRTNAYNEQFFGPGTRLTVL.

This clone was detected a few times. The V call is TRBV5-1, the J call TRBJ2-1; D possibly uses TRBD1 or TRBD2 (5 bases each). CDR3 length equals 16 residues. Germline V CDR1 and CDR2: SGHRS, YFSETQ. Trimming took off 4 bases at V and 0 bases at J, with 14 bases between the two ends. The CDR3: CASSLEPGSSYNEQFF. CDR3 nucleotides: TGCGCCAGCAGCCTAGAACCAGGGAGCTCCTACAATGAGCAGTTCTTC. Based on the CDR3 plus reference TRBV5-1 and TRBJ2-1, the full variable domain is KAGVTQTPRYLIKTRGQQVTLSCSPISGHRSVSWYQQTPGQGLQFLFEYFSETQRNKGNFPGRFSGRQFSNSRSEMNVSTLELGDSALYLCASSLEPGSSYNEQFFGPGTRLTVL.